The entry that follows covers one T cell receptor beta chain sequence. Antigen specificity is unknown. CD4+ and CD8+ T cells were sorted from PBMCs stained for CD3, CD4 and CD8. Extracted RNA was reverse transcribed into cDNA, the sequencing template. The protocol was immunoSEQ multiplex PCR, while the TCRdb copy is restricted to in-frame clones and leaves out a portion. Here the sample spans 30,000 to 40,000 clones, 70% to 80% being singletons. The sample comes from a study of CD8+ T cells in alopecia areata. General observations from the study: TCR sharing was clearer in mice than between patients, perhaps partly owing to patient HLA diversity. Normal skin's resident alphabeta T cells are also sequenced in scalp samples. Lesional tissue from the scalp (especially in alopecia totalis/universalis) showed higher clonality than normal scalp.

V lost 1 base and J lost 6; bases outside the gene matches: 6. The CDR3 spans 16 residues. CDR1 is MGHRA and CDR2 is YSYEKL in the germline V gene. This TCR was sampled from a human donor with alopecia areata. The V gene is TRBV4-1, the J gene TRBJ2-7, with 13 positions matching TRBD2. The sample comprised NKG2D-low CD8+ T cells sorted from blood. CDR3 nucleotide sequence: TGCGCCAGCAGCCAAGGTCCGGGACTAGCGGGACTCGAGCAGTACTTC. Protein sequence: CASSQGPGLAGLEQYF.